What follows are 7 T cell receptor beta chains derived from one specimen sequenced in a study of T cell responses to AZD1222 COVID-19 vaccine (dated by TCRdb to the early 2020s). The time point label on this specimen signifies: about 28 days (+/-7) after the second vaccine dose. Library method: the immunoSEQ multiplex PCR assay. TCRdb stores this immuneACCESS table with in-frame sequences only. Part of the clones is absent; in the studies checked, under half of the shortfall reflects unresolved V genes, and no reason is known for the rest. The sample has 79,000 or so clones on record, roughly nine tenths of them singletons. About 5.4% of the sample is held by the ten biggest clonotypes. Sequences were derived from peripheral blood, sampled 28 days after the second AZD1222 dose. These receptors all stem from an adult who received the AZD1222 COVID-19 vaccine.

This chain uses TRBV24-1 with TRBJ2-3; 8 positions match TRBD2. The CDR3 runs to 17 residues. Germline V gene sequence: CDR1 KGHDR, CDR2 SFDVKD. The V and J ends lost 5 bases and 5 bases, in that order; junction bases with no gene match: 14. The CDR3 DNA sequence: TGTGCCACCAGTGGTGGGTCCGGGACTAGTGAGGAAGATACGCAGTATTTT. Its protein is CATSGGSGTSEEDTQYF.

J is TRBJ1-2 and V is TRBV4-3, with no clear D. This CDR3 has 14 amino acids. The germline V and J ends were trimmed by 2 bases and 1 base, with 8 bases remaining between them. Germline loops: CDR1 LGHNA, CDR2 YSLEER. The CDR3 DNA sequence: TGCGCCAGCAGCCAATACGGACGTAACTATGGCTACACCTTC. It translates to CASSQYGRNYGYTF.

In its sample, this clone was seen a few times. This chain joins TRBV30 and TRBJ1-2, with 10 nucleotides matching TRBD1. The V and J ends lost 8 bases and 1 base, in that order; junction bases with no gene match: 13. The germline gives CDR1 GTSNPN, CDR2 SVGIG (reference sequence). The CDR3 is 16 residues long. In DNA, the CDR3 is TGTGCCACCGACGGACAGGGGGTTGAGGTTAACTATGGCTACACCTTC. Translating gives CATDGQGVEVNYGYTF.

The chain links TRBV6-5 to TRBJ2-7, with a weak D call TRBD2 (6 bases). Germline lookup yields CDR1 MNHEY and CDR2 SVGAGI. The CDR3 sequence is 13 residues long. The V and J ends lost 6 bases and 5 bases respectively, with 14 bases between them. The CDR3: CASSAPGVHEQYV. The DNA for the CDR3 is TGTGCCAGCAGCGCCCCGGGGGTCCACGAGCAGTACGTC.

The chain carries TRBV4-3 and TRBJ1-1; TRBD1 agrees at 9 bases. The trim removed 6 bases at V and 1 base at J, leaving 3 bases unmatched. Per germline, CDR1 LGHNA and CDR2 YSLEER. The length of the CDR3 is 14 residues. The CDR3 sequence: CASRRTGANTEAFF. In DNA form, the CDR3 reads TGCGCCAGCAGGAGGACAGGGGCGAACACTGAAGCTTTCTTT.

DNA of the CDR3: TGTGCCAGCAGCCTGCAGGGCAATGAGCAGTTCTTC. Amino acid sequence: CASSLQGNEQFF. This sequence joins TRBV6-5 and TRBJ2-1, with a possible D match to TRBD1 (5 bases). V was clipped by 6 bases and J by 6 bases, with 9 bases between them. CDR3 size: 12 residues. The V gene's germline CDR1 is MNHEY and CDR2 SVGAGI.

The chain links TRBV9 to TRBJ2-1; possibly TRBD1 for D (5 bases). CDR1 and CDR2 (germline): SGDLS, YYNGEE. This CDR3 is built from 15 residues. V dropped 2 bases and J dropped 2 bases, with 11 bases sitting between them. The CDR3 loop is CASSVRDRPYNEQFF. The DNA for the CDR3 is TGTGCCAGCAGCGTTAGAGACAGACCCTACAATGAGCAGTTCTTC.